The 13 T cell receptor beta chains given below trace back to one sample, sequenced in a study of vaccination and CD4 T cells after COVID-19. The Oncomine TCR Beta short-read assay sequenced DNA from cultured CD4+ T cells. A single record per CDR3 protein comes from TCRdb applying MiXCR to the PCR reads. The top ten clones hold roughly 12% of a sample with around 17,000 distinct CDR3 sequences, 38% of them seen once. The treatment here: roughly nine-day PBMC culture with coronavirus spike peptide pools or control peptides (ViraFEST assay). For these receptors, no antigen is known. The sequenced sample was CD4+ T cells from blood, cultured in vitro. These receptors originate from a human donor who had recovered from COVID-19.

The chain has TRBV7-9 and TRBJ2-7; D possibly corresponds to TRBD1 (7 bases). Germline V gives CDR1 SEHNR, CDR2 FQNEAQ (reference sequence). Trimming left V 0 bases short and J 0 bases short, with 12 bases between. The CDR3 runs to 16 residues. The DNA for the CDR3 is TGTGCCAGCAGCTTAGCGCAGGGGGGTGGCTCCTACGAGCAGTACTTC. It codes for CASSLAQGGGSYEQYF. The full variable domain, rest sourced from reference TRBV7-9 and TRBJ2-7, is DTGVSQNPRHKITKRGQNVTFRCDPISEHNRLYWYRQTLGQGPEFLTYFQNEAQLEKSRLLSDRFSAERPKGSFSTLEIQRTEQGDSAMYLCASSLAQGGGSYEQYFGPGTRLTVT.

This clonotype is categorized as medium-sized. The chain joins TRBV20-1 to TRBJ1-5; D is possibly TRBD1 (6 bases). The CDR3 spans 14 residues. The V end was cut by 3 bases, the J end by 6 bases, with 15 bases between. Germline loops: CDR1 DFQATT, CDR2 SNEGSKA (reference sequence). CDR3 coding DNA: TGCAGTGCTAGTGAGGGGGGACGGGGTCAGCCCCAGCATTTT. Residues: CSASEGGRGQPQHF.

This clonotype occurred a few times. CDR3 bases: TGTGCCAGTAGTAAAACTAGCGGACTTACCTACGAGCAGTACTTC. It is translated as CASSKTSGLTYEQYF. The chain is built from TRBV19 and TRBJ2-7; 8 nucleotides match TRBD2. V trimming: 4 bases; J trimming: 2 bases; junction bases outside the gene matches: 7. This CDR3 has 15 residues. CDR1 and CDR2 from the germline V gene are LNHDA and SQIVND (reference sequence).

V is TRBV6-5 and J is TRBJ2-7; TRBD1 matches 7 bases. The V gene end was trimmed by 1 base and the J gene end by 3 bases; junction bases not matched to a gene: 6. Germline-derived CDR1 and CDR2 are MNHEY and SVGAGI. The CDR3 sequence is 15 residues long. The CDR3 protein is CASSYYPAGGYEQYF. The CDR3 DNA is TGTGCCAGCAGTTACTATCCCGCAGGGGGCTACGAGCAGTACTTC.

The chain is built from TRBV15 and TRBJ2-1; D perhaps matches TRBD1 (6 bases). Deletions cut 5 bases from V and 5 bases from J, with 16 bases between. CDR3 size: 15 residues. The germline V gene encodes CDR1 LNHNV and CDR2 YYDKDF (reference sequence). This CDR3 is CATSQGGGTNNEQFF. The CDR3, as DNA: TGTGCCACCAGCCAGGGTGGGGGCACGAACAATGAGCAGTTCTTC.

CDR3 nucleotide sequence: TGCAGTGCGCAGGGACCGCCGAGCTCTGGAAACACCATATATTTT. This codes for CSAQGPPSSGNTIYF. The chain employs TRBV20-1 and TRBJ1-3, with a possible D match to TRBD1 (5 bases). CDR1 and CDR2 from the germline V gene are DFQATT and SNEGSKA (reference sequence). Trimming left V 6 bases short and J 0 bases short, with 15 bases between. The CDR3 covers 15 residues.

The chain is built from TRBV5-1 and TRBJ2-5, with D possibly being TRBD1 (6 bases). From germline, CDR1 is SGHRS and CDR2 YFSETQ. V gave up 0 bases and J gave up 3 bases, with 15 bases separating them. CDR3 length: 16 amino acids. The CDR3 bases are TGCGCCAGCAGCTTGGTGGGACACTCGGGGAAAGAGACCCAGTACTTC. This codes for CASSLVGHSGKETQYF.

This clonotype was found a few times. V usage is TRBV20-1 and J usage is TRBJ2-2, with 9 positions matching TRBD1. The CDR3 runs 17 residues. Trimming at V came to 2 bases and at J to 4 bases, leaving 11 bases not matched to a gene. The V gene's germline CDR1 is DFQATT and CDR2 SNEGSKA (reference sequence). The CDR3 protein is CSARSRTGDLSTGELFF. CDR3 DNA: TGCAGTGCTAGATCCCGGACAGGGGATCTCTCCACCGGGGAGCTGTTTTTT.

This clonotype has more than one count but fewer than ten. The V and J genes are TRBV10-3 and TRBJ2-1; 9 bases fit TRBD1. The V and J ends lost 10 bases and 9 bases, in that order; junction bases with no gene match: 10. The CDR3 loop spans 13 amino acids. Germline loops: CDR1 ENHRY, CDR2 SYGVKD. The CDR3 coding sequence is TGTGCCAAAAGCCCGGGACAGGGTAGTGAGCAGTTCTTC. It is translated as CAKSPGQGSEQFF.

The chain is built from TRBV20-1 and TRBJ2-1, with a tentative D call TRBD1 (5 bases). Germline loops: CDR1 DFQATT, CDR2 SNEGSKA (reference sequence). The length of the CDR3 is 14 residues. Trimming pared 6 bases from V and 5 bases from J, leaving 17 bases between. DNA for the CDR3: TGCAGTGCCCCACTATACAGGCAAAACAATGAGCAGTTCTTC. This gives the protein CSAPLYRQNNEQFF.

The V and J genes are TRBV2 and TRBJ2-3; 8 bases agree with TRBD2. The CDR3 covers 15 residues. V was pared by 9 bases and J by 3 bases, with 11 bases of the junction left unmatched. CDR1 SNHLY and CDR2 FYNNEI come from the germline V gene. CDR3 protein: CARRGTGGPTDTQYF. The CDR3 bases are TGTGCCAGGCGGGGGACGGGAGGGCCTACAGATACGCAGTATTTT.

This clonotype is a singleton in its sample. The chain has TRBV29-1 and TRBJ2-5; the D gene is possibly TRBD2 (5 bases). The ends were cut back, 3 bases at V and 2 bases at J, with 7 bases in the middle. CDR3 length equals 12 residues. Germline V gene lookup returns CDR1 SQVTM and CDR2 ANQGSEA. The CDR3 loop is CSVDRGQETQYF. In DNA form, the CDR3 reads TGCAGCGTTGATCGGGGTCAAGAGACCCAGTACTTC.

The chain joins TRBV5-1 to TRBJ2-7; 9 bases line up with TRBD2. Germline V lookup: CDR1 SGHRS, CDR2 YFSETQ. The CDR3 runs 15 residues. After removal of 4 bases from V and 4 bases from J, the junction contained 9 bases not matched to a gene. The CDR3 spells CASSGVAGVRYEQYF. The CDR3 bases are TGCGCCAGCAGCGGAGTAGCGGGAGTCCGATACGAGCAGTACTTC.